This TCR beta chain emerged from a study of T cells in women clearing cervical HPV infection. With regard to this clone: The sequenced fragment ends 3 residues before the CDR3 boundary, so the rest is inferred from the germline J gene.

Some clones are missing from TCRdb's copy, which holds only in-frame ones; the method was immunoSEQ multiplex PCR. The sample table sets out some 21,000 clones. The CDR3 sequence is 16 residues long. V shed 0 bases, J shed 5 bases, and the junction held 9 bases outside the gene matches. The germline V gene encodes CDR1 LGHNA and CDR2 YNFKEQ. This receptor was identified in a woman between 18 and 70 years old with a cervical HPV16 infection that either progressed to CIN3+ or cleared (not recorded which). Sequencing was done on a sample of blood buffy coat. The chain joins TRBV4-2 to TRBJ2-7, with 8 bases aligning to TRBD2. The CDR3 sequence: CASSQDGSGMNDEQYF. Incomplete CDR3 DNA: TGTGCCAGCAGCCAAGATGGTAGCGGGATGAATGACGAG.